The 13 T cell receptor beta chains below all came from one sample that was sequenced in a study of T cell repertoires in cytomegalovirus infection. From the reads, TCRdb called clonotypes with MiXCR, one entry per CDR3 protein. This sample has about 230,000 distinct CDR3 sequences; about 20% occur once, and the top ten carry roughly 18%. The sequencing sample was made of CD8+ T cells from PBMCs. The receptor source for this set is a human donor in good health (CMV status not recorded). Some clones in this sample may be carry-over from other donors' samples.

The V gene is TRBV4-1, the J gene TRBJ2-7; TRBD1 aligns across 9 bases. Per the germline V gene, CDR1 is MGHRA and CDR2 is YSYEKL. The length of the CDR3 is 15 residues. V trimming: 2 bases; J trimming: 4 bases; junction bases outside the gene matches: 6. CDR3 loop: CASSQHDRGGYEQYF. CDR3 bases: TGCGCCAGCAGCCAACACGACAGGGGGGGATACGAGCAGTACTTC.

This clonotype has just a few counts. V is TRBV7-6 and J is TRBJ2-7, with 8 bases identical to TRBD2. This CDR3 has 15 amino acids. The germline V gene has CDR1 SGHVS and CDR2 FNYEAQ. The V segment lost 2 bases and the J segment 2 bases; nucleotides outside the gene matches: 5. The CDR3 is CASSLFGGETYEQYF. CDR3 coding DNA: TGTGCCAGCAGCTTATTCGGGGGGGAAACCTACGAGCAGTACTTC.

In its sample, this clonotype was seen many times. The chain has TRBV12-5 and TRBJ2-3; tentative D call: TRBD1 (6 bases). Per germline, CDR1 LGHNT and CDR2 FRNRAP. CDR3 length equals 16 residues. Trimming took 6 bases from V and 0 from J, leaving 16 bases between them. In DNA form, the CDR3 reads TGTGCTAGTGGGACCGGGACAACCTTTAGCACAGATACGCAGTATTTT. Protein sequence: CASGTGTTFSTDTQYF.

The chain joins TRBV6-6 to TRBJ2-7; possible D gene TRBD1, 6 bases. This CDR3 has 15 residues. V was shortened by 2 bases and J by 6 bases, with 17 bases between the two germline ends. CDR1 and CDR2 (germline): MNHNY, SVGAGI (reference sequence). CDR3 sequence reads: CASSYTVGQSGEQYF. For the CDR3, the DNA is TGTGCCAGCAGTTACACCGTCGGACAGAGTGGCGAGCAGTACTTC.

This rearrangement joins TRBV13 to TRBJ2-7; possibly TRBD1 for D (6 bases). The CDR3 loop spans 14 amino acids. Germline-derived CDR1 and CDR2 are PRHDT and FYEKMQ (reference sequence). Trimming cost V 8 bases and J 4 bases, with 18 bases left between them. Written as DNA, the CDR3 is TGTGCCAGCGGTCTCCGACAGGCCCCATACGAGCAGTACTTC. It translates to CASGLRQAPYEQYF.

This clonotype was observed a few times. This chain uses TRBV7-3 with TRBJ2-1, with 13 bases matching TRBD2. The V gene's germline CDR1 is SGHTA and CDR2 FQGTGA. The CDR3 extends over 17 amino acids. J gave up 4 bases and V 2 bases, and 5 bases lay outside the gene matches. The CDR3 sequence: CASSLWGLAGRYNEQFF. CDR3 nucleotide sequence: TGTGCCAGCAGCTTATGGGGACTAGCGGGGCGGTACAATGAGCAGTTCTTC. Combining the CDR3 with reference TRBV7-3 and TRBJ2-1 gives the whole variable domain GAGVSQTPSNKVTEKGKYVELRCDPISGHTALYWYRQSLGQGPEFLIYFQGTGAADDSGLPNDRFFAVRPEGSVSTLKIQRTERGDSAVYLCASSLWGLAGRYNEQFFGPGTRLTVL.

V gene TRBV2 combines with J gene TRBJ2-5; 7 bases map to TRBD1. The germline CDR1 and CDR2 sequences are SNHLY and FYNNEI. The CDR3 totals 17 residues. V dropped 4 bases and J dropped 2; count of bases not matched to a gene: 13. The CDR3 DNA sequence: TGTGCCAGCAGTGGCGCCGGGACAGTTCGGTTACAAGAGACCCAGTACTTC. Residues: CASSGAGTVRLQETQYF. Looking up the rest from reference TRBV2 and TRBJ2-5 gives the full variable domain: EPEVTQTPSHQVTQMGQEVILRCVPISNHLYFYWYRQILGQKVEFLVSFYNNEISEKSEIFDDQFSVERPDGSNFTLKIRSTKLEDSAMYFCASSGAGTVRLQETQYFGPGTRLLVL.

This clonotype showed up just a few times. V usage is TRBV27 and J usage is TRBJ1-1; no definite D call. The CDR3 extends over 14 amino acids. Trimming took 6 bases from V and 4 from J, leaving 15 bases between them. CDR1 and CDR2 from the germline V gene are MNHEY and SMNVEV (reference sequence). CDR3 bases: TGTGCCAGCAGCGGACGGGTAGATGGCACTGAAGCTTTCTTT. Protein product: CASSGRVDGTEAFF.

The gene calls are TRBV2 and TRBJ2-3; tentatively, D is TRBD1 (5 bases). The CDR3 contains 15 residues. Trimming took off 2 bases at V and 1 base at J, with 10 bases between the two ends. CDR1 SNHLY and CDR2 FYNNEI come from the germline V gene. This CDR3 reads CASSEWQGGTDTQYF. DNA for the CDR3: TGTGCCAGCAGTGAATGGCAGGGCGGCACAGATACGCAGTATTTT.

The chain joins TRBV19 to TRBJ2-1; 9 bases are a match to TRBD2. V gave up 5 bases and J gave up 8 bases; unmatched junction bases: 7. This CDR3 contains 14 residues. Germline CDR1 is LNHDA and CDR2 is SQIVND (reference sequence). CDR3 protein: CASSLASGDYEQFF. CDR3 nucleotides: TGTGCCAGTAGTCTGGCTAGCGGGGACTATGAGCAGTTCTTC.

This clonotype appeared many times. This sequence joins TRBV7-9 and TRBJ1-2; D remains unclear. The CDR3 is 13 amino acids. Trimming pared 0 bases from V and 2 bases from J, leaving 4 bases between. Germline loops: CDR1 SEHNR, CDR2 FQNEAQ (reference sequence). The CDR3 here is CASSLAGNYGYTF. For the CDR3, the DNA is TGTGCCAGCAGCTTAGCGGGAAACTATGGCTACACCTTC.

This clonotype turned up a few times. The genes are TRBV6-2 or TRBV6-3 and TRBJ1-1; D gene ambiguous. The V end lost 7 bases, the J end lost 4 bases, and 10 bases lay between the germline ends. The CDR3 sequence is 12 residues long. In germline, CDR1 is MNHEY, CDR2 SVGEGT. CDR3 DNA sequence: TGTGCCAGCACCCCGCATGGCACTGAAGCTTTCTTT. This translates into CASTPHGTEAFF.

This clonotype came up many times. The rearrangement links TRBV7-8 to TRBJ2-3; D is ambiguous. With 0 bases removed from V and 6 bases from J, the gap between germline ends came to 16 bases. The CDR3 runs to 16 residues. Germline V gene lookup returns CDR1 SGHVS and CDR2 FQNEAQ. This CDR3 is CASSLALWDPVDTQYF. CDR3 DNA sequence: TGTGCCAGCAGCTTAGCGCTATGGGATCCCGTGGATACGCAGTATTTT.